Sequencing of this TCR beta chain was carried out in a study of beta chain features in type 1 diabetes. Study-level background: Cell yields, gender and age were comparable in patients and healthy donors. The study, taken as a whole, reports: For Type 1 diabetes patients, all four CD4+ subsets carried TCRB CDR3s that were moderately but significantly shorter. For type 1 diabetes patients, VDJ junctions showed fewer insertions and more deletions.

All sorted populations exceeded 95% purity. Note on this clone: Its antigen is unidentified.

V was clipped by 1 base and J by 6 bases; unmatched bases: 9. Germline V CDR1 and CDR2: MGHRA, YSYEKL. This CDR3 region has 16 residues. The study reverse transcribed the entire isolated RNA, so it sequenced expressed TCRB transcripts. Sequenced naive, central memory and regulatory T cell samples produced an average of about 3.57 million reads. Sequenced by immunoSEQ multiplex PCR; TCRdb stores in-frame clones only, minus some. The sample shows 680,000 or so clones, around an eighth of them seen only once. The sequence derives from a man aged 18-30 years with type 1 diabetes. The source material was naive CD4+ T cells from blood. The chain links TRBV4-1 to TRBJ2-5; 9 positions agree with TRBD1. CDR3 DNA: TGCGCCAGCAGCCAAGGACAGGGGGGAGGCGGACAGACCCAGTACTTC. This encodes CASSQGQGGGGQTQYF.